These 10 T cell receptor beta chains were sequenced from one sample in a study of cytomegalovirus exposure and HLA in healthy donors (dated by TCRdb to about 2017). Library prep was done by the immunoSEQ multiplex PCR assay. For the multiplex PCR, a mixture combining 60 forward primers for TCR Vbeta segments and 13 reverse primers for TCR Jbeta segments was used. TCRdb obtained this table from immuneACCESS and retained in-frame rearrangements with V and J assigned. These tables miss some clones; where compared with another copy, unresolved V genes account for less than half of the shortfall, and the remainder is unexplained. This sample has about 200,000 clones in its table, and 75% to 80% of those were observed once. 1.5% to 2% of the sample belongs to the ten largest clones. The material sequenced was PBMCs. The source is a young man in good health and CMV-seronegative.

This rearrangement joins TRBV6-6 to TRBJ1-4; weak D call: TRBD1 (6 bases). Trimming shortened V by 5 bases and J by 5 bases, and 15 bases separated the two germline ends. CDR1 is MNHNY, CDR2 SVGAGI, per germline (reference sequence). The CDR3 is 15 amino acids. This CDR3 is CASSQRGAVNEKLFF. The CDR3 DNA follows: TGTGCCAGCAGTCAACGGGGGGCGGTGAATGAAAAACTGTTTTTT.

The V call is TRBV7-9, the J call TRBJ1-4; 10 bases match TRBD1. Losses at the gene ends were 4 bases for V and 6 bases for J; bases not matched to a gene: 5. Per germline, CDR1 SEHNR and CDR2 FQNEAQ (reference sequence). This CDR3 region has 15 residues. DNA for the CDR3: TGTGCCAGCAGCTACTCCGGGACAGGGGATGAAAAACTGTTTTTT. Its translation is CASSYSGTGDEKLFF.

This chain joins TRBV28 and TRBJ2-2, with 9 bases aligning to TRBD2. This CDR3 region has 14 residues. Germline V gene lookup returns CDR1 MDHEN and CDR2 SYDVKM. V lost 11 bases and J lost 1; bases outside the gene matches: 5. In nucleotides, the CDR3 is TGTGCCCACCTAGCGGGACAGAACACCGGGGAGCTGTTTTTT. It translates to CAHLAGQNTGELFF.

Regarding this clone: Distinct nucleotide sequences in the sample also encode this CDR3. This sequence joins TRBV27 and TRBJ1-6; 7 positions agree with TRBD1. Trimming removed 4 bases from V and 13 bases from J; junction bases left unmatched: 10. Germline V gene sequence: CDR1 MNHEY, CDR2 SMNVEV (reference sequence). This CDR3 is 14 amino acids long. The CDR3: CASSSDRAVSPLHF. The CDR3 DNA follows: TGTGCCAGCAGTTCCGACAGGGCCGTTTCCCCCCTCCACTTT.

This clone showed up just a few times. The genes are TRBV2 and TRBJ1-1, with D tentatively TRBD1 (5 bases). CDR3 length: 13 residues. The V end was cut by 3 bases, the J end by 5 bases, with 10 bases between. The germline gives CDR1 SNHLY, CDR2 FYNNEI. CDR3 in amino acids: CASSEGGETEAFF. The CDR3 DNA sequence: TGTGCCAGCAGTGAGGGGGGTGAGACTGAAGCTTTCTTT.

The V call is TRBV27, the J call TRBJ2-1; D is perhaps TRBD1 (6 bases). Per germline, CDR1 MNHEY and CDR2 SMNVEV (reference sequence). The CDR3 runs 13 residues. The V and J ends lost 8 bases and 6 bases respectively, with 14 bases between them. In DNA, the CDR3 is TGTGCCAGCCACAGGGATTACTCCAATGAGCAGTTCTTC. It is translated as CASHRDYSNEQFF.

This clone was detected a few times. The CDR3 nucleotides are TGTGCCAGTAGACGACAGGGGTCCCTTGAAGCTTTCTTT. This translates into CASRRQGSLEAFF. The chain employs TRBV19 and TRBJ1-1; 8 bases match TRBD1. CDR1 LNHDA and CDR2 SQIVND come from the germline V gene (reference sequence). This CDR3 has 13 amino acids. V was clipped by 6 bases and J by 7 bases; unmatched bases: 7. Full variable domain (missing parts from reference TRBV19 and TRBJ1-1): DGGITQSPKYLFRKEGQNVTLSCEQNLNHDAMYWYRQDPGQGLRLIYYSQIVNDFQKGDIAEGYSVSREKKESFPLTVTSAQKNPTAFYLCASRRQGSLEAFFGQGTRLTVV.

In this sample, this clone turned up a few times. The chain is built from TRBV10-3 and TRBJ1-1; 9 bases are a match to TRBD1. From germline, CDR1 is ENHRY and CDR2 SYGVKD. V lost 4 bases to trimming and J lost 6 bases; unmatched junction nucleotides: 0. This CDR3 spans 12 amino acids. The CDR3 region has the DNA TGTGCCATCAGTGGGGACAGGGCTGAAGCTTTCTTT. It translates to CAISGDRAEAFF.

This rearrangement joins TRBV5-6 to TRBJ2-3; D not resolved. Germline V gene sequence: CDR1 SGHDT, CDR2 YYEEEE. Trimming took 0 bases from V and 0 from J, leaving 8 bases between them. The CDR3 runs to 15 residues. The CDR3 sequence: CASSLDEFSTDTQYF. CDR3 bases: TGTGCCAGCAGCTTGGATGAGTTTAGCACAGATACGCAGTATTTT.

V gene TRBV7-8 combines with J gene TRBJ2-5; a weak D match, TRBD2 (5 bases). This CDR3 is built from 14 residues. Trimming pared 5 bases from V and 1 base from J, leaving 11 bases between. CDR1 is SGHVS and CDR2 is FQNEAQ in the germline V gene. This CDR3 reads CASSNGIRQETQYF. The CDR3, as DNA: TGTGCCAGCAGCAACGGGATACGCCAAGAGACCCAGTACTTC.